Listed below are T cell receptor beta chains from one sample, sequenced in a study of blood T cells in healthy people across ages. TCRdb re-called the 5' RACE reads with MiXCR, one entry per CDR3 protein. The table lists just over 1 million distinct CDR3 sequences, roughly 45% of them singletons, with around 18% in the top ten. Sequencing was done on a sample of blood. These receptors all come from a woman aged 55-69 years in good health. CDR3s include the opening cysteine and the closing phenylalanine or tryptophan. Each record gives: J gene, D gene, CDR3 length, V gene, clone size, CDR3 protein, CDR3 DNA. A D gene is named only where the DNA matches it firmly. Clone size is shown for a subset of rows, as once, few, many or a class of expanded clone.

J: TRBJ2-5; D: .; length: 15; V: TRBV20-1; size: .; CDR3: CSARGRGGAQETQYF; DNA: TGCAGTGCTAGAGGTCGCGGTGGGGCACAAGAGACCCAGTACTTC
J: TRBJ2-7; D: .; length: 14; V: TRBV7-9; size: .; CDR3: CASSWGRVGYEQYF; DNA: TGTGCCAGCAGCTGGGGCAGGGTGGGCTACGAGCAGTACTTC
J: TRBJ2-7; D: TRBD1; length: 15; V: TRBV10-3; size: few; CDR3: CAIRTTQGQHYEQYF; DNA: TGTGCCATCAGGACCACCCAGGGACAGCACTACGAGCAGTACTTC
J: TRBJ2-7; D: .; length: 16; V: TRBV18; size: many; CDR3: CASSPLLAHVPYEQYF; DNA: TGTGCCAGCTCACCCCTGCTAGCGCACGTACCCTACGAGCAGTACTTC
J: TRBJ2-6; D: TRBD2; length: 17; V: TRBV3-1; size: .; CDR3: CASRMSGSPPGANVLTF; DNA: TGTGCCAGCAGGATGAGCGGGAGTCCCCCTGGGGCCAACGTCCTGACTTTC
J: TRBJ2-1; D: TRBD2; length: 15; V: TRBV7-9; size: .; CDR3: CASSFSSGIYNEQFF; DNA: TGTGCCAGCAGCTTTTCCAGCGGGATCTACAATGAGCAGTTCTTC
J: TRBJ2-6; D: TRBD2; length: 16; V: TRBV9; size: .; CDR3: CASSVNRGAGANVLTF; DNA: TGTGCCAGCAGCGTAAATCGGGGGGCTGGGGCCAACGTCCTGACTTTC
J: TRBJ2-7; D: TRBD1; length: 15; V: TRBV25-1; size: few; CDR3: CASSGGQANLYEQYF; DNA: TGTGCCAGCAGTGGGGGACAGGCGAATCTCTACGAGCAGTACTTC
J: TRBJ1-2; D: TRBD1; length: 14; V: TRBV10-3; size: .; CDR3: CAITQQGSSYGYTF; DNA: TGTGCCATCACTCAACAGGGGTCGAGCTATGGCTACACCTTC
J: TRBJ2-5; D: .; length: 13; V: TRBV9; size: .; CDR3: CASSVGLEETQYF; DNA: TGTGCCAGCAGCGTAGGGCTGGAAGAGACCCAGTACTTC
J: TRBJ2-7; D: .; length: 16; V: TRBV7-9; size: .; CDR3: CASSLAENPFSYEQYF; DNA: TGTGCCAGCAGCTTAGCGGAGAATCCTTTCTCCTACGAGCAGTACTTC
J: TRBJ2-7; D: .; length: 11; V: TRBV20-1; size: few; CDR3: CSGVYAYEQYF; DNA: TGCTCCGGCGTCTACGCCTACGAGCAGTACTTC
J: TRBJ2-5; D: TRBD1; length: 15; V: TRBV12-3/TRBV12-4; size: few; CDR3: CASSLDGTGGETQYF; DNA: TGTGCCAGCAGTTTAGACGGGACAGGGGGAGAGACCCAGTACTTC
J: TRBJ1-2; D: .; length: 13; V: TRBV3-1; size: .; CDR3: CASSQDVRDGYTF; DNA: TGTGCCAGCAGCCAAGACGTCAGGGATGGCTACACCTTC
J: TRBJ2-3; D: .; length: 16; V: TRBV27; size: few; CDR3: CASSFIAGLDTDTQYF; DNA: TGTGCCAGCAGTTTCATCGCGGGACTCGACACAGATACGCAGTATTTT
J: TRBJ2-7; D: TRBD1; length: 16; V: TRBV15; size: many; CDR3: CATSRLDRGPVDEQYF; DNA: TGTGCCACCAGCAGACTAGACAGGGGGCCAGTCGACGAGCAGTACTTC
J: TRBJ1-6; D: .; length: 14; V: TRBV25-1; size: many; CDR3: CASSGRLANSPLHF; DNA: TGTGCCAGCAGCGGAAGGTTGGCTAATTCACCCCTCCACTTT
J: TRBJ2-6; D: TRBD2; length: 17; V: TRBV5-6; size: .; CDR3: CASSLGGDWAGANVLTF; DNA: TGTGCCAGCAGTCTTGGGGGGGATTGGGCTGGGGCCAACGTCCTGACTTTC
J: TRBJ2-7; D: .; length: 14; V: TRBV15; size: few; CDR3: CATSTTARGREQYF; DNA: TGTGCCACCAGCACTACTGCCCGGGGACGCGAGCAGTACTTC
J: TRBJ2-1; D: TRBD2; length: 16; V: TRBV5-4; size: .; CDR3: CASSLSSGRGLGEQFF; DNA: TGTGCCAGCAGCCTATCTAGCGGGAGGGGCCTCGGGGAGCAGTTCTTC
J: TRBJ2-4; D: TRBD2; length: 15; V: TRBV20-1; size: few; CDR3: CSARDSTSGVRAQYF; DNA: TGCAGTGCTAGAGACTCGACTAGCGGGGTTCGGGCCCAGTACTTC
J: TRBJ1-1; D: .; length: 12; V: TRBV11-2; size: .; CDR3: CASSLDSAEAFF; DNA: TGTGCCAGCAGCTTAGACTCGGCTGAAGCTTTCTTT
J: TRBJ2-1; D: .; length: 16; V: TRBV5-5; size: .; CDR3: CASSLEGHLIYNEQFF; DNA: TGTGCCAGCAGCTTGGAGGGGCACTTAATCTACAATGAGCAGTTCTTC
J: TRBJ1-5; D: TRBD1; length: 16; V: TRBV19; size: .; CDR3: CATPSRQDRLNQPQHF; DNA: TGTGCCACCCCATCGAGACAGGACAGGCTCAATCAGCCCCAGCATTTT
J: TRBJ1-2; D: TRBD1; length: 13; V: TRBV10-3; size: few; CDR3: CANARDSFYGYTF; DNA: TGTGCCAATGCCCGGGACAGCTTCTATGGCTACACCTTC
J: TRBJ2-7; D: .; length: 14; V: TRBV27; size: many; CDR3: CASSLGQGVYEQYF; DNA: TGTGCCAGCAGCTTGGGGCAGGGAGTCTACGAGCAGTACTTC
J: TRBJ2-1; D: TRBD2; length: 16; V: TRBV11-2; size: .; CDR3: CASSLGTSGSGGEQFF; DNA: TGTGCCAGCAGCTTAGGGACTAGCGGTAGCGGTGGTGAGCAGTTCTTC